This TCR beta chain was documented in a study of response to subunit inactivated influenza vaccine. General study findings and limits: Each seasonal influenza vaccination recruits few new T cells, the authors suggested.

The CDR3 totals 14 residues. Germline lookup yields CDR1 SGHNT and CDR2 YENEEA. V shed 5 bases and J shed 5 bases, with 15 bases lying between them. Each CDR3 protein is one row after TCRdb ran MiXCR on the RT-PCR reads. The sample comprises 500,000 to 750,000 distinct CDR3 sequences, around 15% of which are singletons, and 11% rests with the top ten. Regarding this clonotype: The antigen remains unidentified.

The TCR was taken from a man aged 45 to 65 who received an inactivated influenza vaccine. The chain combines TRBV11-3 with TRBJ2-5, with a tentative D call TRBD1 (6 bases). Sequencing was performed on PBMCs from blood, taken approximately 13 days after vaccination. DNA of the CDR3: TGTGCCAGCAGCCCGAACAGGGCGGCGGAGACCCAGTACTTC. Its protein is CASSPNRAAETQYF.